This T cell receptor (beta chain) was obtained from a study of blood T cell repertoires in COVID-19. Trimming removed 6 bases from V and 10 bases from J, with 22 bases in between. Germline V gene lookup returns CDR1 MDHEN and CDR2 SYDVKM. The CDR3 contains 16 residues. Those who participated ranged in age from about 18 to 89 years and resided in about two dozen US areas. Before being deemed recovered, Cohort 3 donors had two negative PCRs, clearance, or symptom resolution. In the source study's methods: Nucleated cell counts were estimated from reference gene primer amplification. Assay used: immunoSEQ multiplex PCR; TCRdb lists only in-frame clones, some missing. V, J and clone size are taken as reported in that table, and D and trimming were inferred from the DNA itself. Of about 180,000 clones listed, about 82% are singletons.

The clonotype originates from a woman in her twenties or thirties who had recovered from COVID-19. The chain carries TRBV28 and TRBJ1-6; D unresolved. Sequenced material: PBMCs or T cells enriched from blood (not recorded which). The CDR3 loop is CASSENGPPTGSPLHF. The DNA for the CDR3 is TGTGCCAGCAGCGAAAATGGCCCCCCGACTGGGTCACCCCTCCACTTT. Using reference TRBV28 and TRBJ1-6 for the parts outside the CDR3, the full variable domain is DVKVTQSSRYLVKRTGEKVFLECVQDMDHENMFWYRQDPGLGLRLIYFSYDVKMKEKGDIPEGYSVSREKKERFSLILESASTNQTSMYLCASSENGPPTGSPLHFGNGTRLTVT.